This T cell receptor beta chain was captured by sequencing in a study of identical twins. This clonotype appeared many times. No antigen is known for it. From the 5' RACE reads, TCRdb called clonotypes with MiXCR, one entry per CDR3 protein. The table has some 1,700,000 distinct CDR3 sequences, under 35% seen once. The V and J ends lost 6 bases and 6 bases respectively, with 16 bases between them. Per germline, CDR1 SGHRS and CDR2 YFSETQ. The CDR3 runs to 14 residues. Broader study findings: Beta clonotypes that were abundant in cord blood contained fewer insertions, a pattern absent from memory repertoires. Invariant cells of the MAIT and iNKT types might have partly distorted the zero-insertion analyses.

The specimen was cord blood. The gene calls are TRBV5-1 and TRBJ2-4; D is perhaps TRBD1 or TRBD2 (5 bases each). The clonotype was recovered from a newborn girl in good health. The DNA of the CDR3 is TGCGCCAGCACCGACCCCGGGACCCTAAACATTCAGTACTTC. As protein: CASTDPGTLNIQYF.